What follows describes a single T cell receptor beta chain. Germline V CDR1 and CDR2: DFQATT, SNEGSKA (reference sequence). There are 11 residues in the CDR3. V was cut by 6 bases and J by 5 bases, with 9 bases left in between. Assay used: immunoSEQ multiplex PCR; TCRdb lists only in-frame clones, some missing. The sample has roughly 80,000 clones, 75% to 95% seen once. This specimen comes from a study of T cell responses to AZD1222 COVID-19 vaccine. This receptor was taken from an adult in good health. The chain employs TRBV20-1 and TRBJ2-3; unclear D gene. The material sequenced was peripheral blood, taken on day 0 of MenACWY control vaccination. The CDR3 sequence: CSAFAQDTQYF. The CDR3 nucleotides read TGCAGTGCCTTCGCACAAGATACGCAGTATTTT.